This TCR beta chain was recovered during a study of CD8 T cells in ankylosing spondylitis. This clonotype turned up a few times. From the 5' RACE reads, TCRdb called clonotypes with MiXCR, one entry per CDR3 protein. The top ten clones hold around 45% of a sample with 35,000 to 40,000 distinct CDR3 sequences, about 15% of them seen once. Per germline, CDR1 LNHNV and CDR2 YYDKDF (reference sequence). V lost 1 base and J 7 bases, leaving 20 bases between the germline ends. The CDR3 runs to 17 residues. The specimen sequenced was blood. This chain joins TRBV15 and TRBJ2-1; weak D call: TRBD2 (6 bases). The receptor was isolated from a male donor with ankylosing spondylitis or in good health (not recorded which). The CDR3 here is CATSRALEGIFDNEQFF. The CDR3 DNA reads as TGTGCCACCAGCAGAGCTTTGGAGGGAATTTTCGATAATGAGCAGTTCTTC.